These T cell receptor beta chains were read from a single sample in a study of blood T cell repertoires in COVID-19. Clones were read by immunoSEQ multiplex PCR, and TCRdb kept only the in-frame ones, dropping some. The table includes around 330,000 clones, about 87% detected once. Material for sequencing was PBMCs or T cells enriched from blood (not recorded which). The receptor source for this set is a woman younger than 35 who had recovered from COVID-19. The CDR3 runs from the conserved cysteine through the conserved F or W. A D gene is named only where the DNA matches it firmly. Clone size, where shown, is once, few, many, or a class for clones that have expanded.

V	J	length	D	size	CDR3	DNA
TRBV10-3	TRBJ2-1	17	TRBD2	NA	CAISEPLTSGNEDEQFF	TGTGCCATCAGTGAGCCCCTGACTAGCGGGAATGAGGATGAGCAGTTCTTC
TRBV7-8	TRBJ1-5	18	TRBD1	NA	CASSSAGQIQVSNQPQHF	TGTGCCAGCAGCTCGGCGGGACAGATCCAAGTTAGCAATCAGCCCCAGCATTTT
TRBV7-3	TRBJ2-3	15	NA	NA	CASSLNAGTTDTQYF	TGTGCCAGCAGCCTAAACGCGGGTACGACAGATACGCAGTATTTT
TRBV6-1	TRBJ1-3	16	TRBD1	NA	CASSEGTGDYGNTIYF	TGTGCCAGCAGTGAAGGTACAGGGGATTATGGAAACACCATATATTTT
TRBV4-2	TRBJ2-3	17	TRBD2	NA	CASSHRTSGASTDTQYF	TGTGCCAGCAGCCACAGGACTAGCGGGGCTAGCACAGATACGCAGTATTTT
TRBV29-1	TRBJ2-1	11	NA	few	CSADRYNEQFF	TGCAGCGCTGACAGGTACAATGAGCAGTTCTTC
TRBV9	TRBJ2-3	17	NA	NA	CASSVGGVGTHTDTQYF	TGTGCCAGCAGCGTAGGTGGTGTGGGCACCCACACAGATACGCAGTATTTT
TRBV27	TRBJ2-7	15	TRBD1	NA	CASSSNGQGYSEQYF	TGTGCCAGCAGTTCCAATGGACAGGGGTATTCCGAGCAGTACTTC
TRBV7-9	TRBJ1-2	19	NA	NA	CASSLGFGVEEIRGYGYTF	TGTGCCAGCAGCTTAGGCTTCGGAGTCGAAGAGATACGGGGCTATGGCTACACCTTC
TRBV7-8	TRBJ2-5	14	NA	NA	CASSQYPEEETQYF	TGTGCCAGCAGCCAATATCCGGAGGAAGAGACCCAGTACTTC
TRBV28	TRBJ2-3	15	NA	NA	CASTLGGIRADTQYF	TGTGCCAGCACCTTGGGCGGGATTCGGGCAGATACGCAGTATTTT
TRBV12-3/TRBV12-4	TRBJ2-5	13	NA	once	CASRRDSEETQYF	TGTGCCAGCAGACGGGACTCTGAAGAGACCCAGTACTTC
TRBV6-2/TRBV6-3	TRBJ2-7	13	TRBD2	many	CASSQLGRDEQYF	TGTGCCAGCAGTCAACTAGGGAGGGACGAGCAGTACTTC
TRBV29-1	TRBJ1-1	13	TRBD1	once	CSVRQGANTEAFF	TGCAGCGTTAGACAGGGGGCGAACACTGAAGCTTTCTTT
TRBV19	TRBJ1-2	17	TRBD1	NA	CASSTQAAQGALYGYTF	TGTGCCAGTAGTACCCAAGCCGCACAGGGGGCTCTCTATGGCTACACCTTC
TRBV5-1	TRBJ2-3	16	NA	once	CASSPGLSSSTDTQYF	TGCGCCAGCAGCCCCGGACTGAGTTCTAGCACAGATACGCAGTATTTT
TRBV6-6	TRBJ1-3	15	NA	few	CASSWRKGSGNTIYF	TGTGCCAGCAGTTGGAGGAAAGGCTCTGGAAACACCATATATTTT
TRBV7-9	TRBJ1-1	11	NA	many	CASSPYTEAFF	TGTGCCAGCAGCCCTTACACTGAAGCTTTCTTT
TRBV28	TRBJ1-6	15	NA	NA	CASSLPLTGDSPLHF	TGTGCCAGCAGTTTACCCCTAACGGGAGACTCACCCCTCCACTTT
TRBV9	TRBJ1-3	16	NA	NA	CASSPLLGGVGNTIYF	TGTGCCAGCAGCCCCCTGTTAGGGGGGGTCGGAAACACCATATATTTT
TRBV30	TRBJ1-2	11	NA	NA	CAWSHGGGYTF	TGTGCCTGGAGTCACGGTGGTGGCTACACCTTC
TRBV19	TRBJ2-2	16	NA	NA	CASKVFKGDITGELFF	TGTGCCAGTAAAGTTTTTAAGGGGGATATCACCGGGGAGCTGTTTTTT
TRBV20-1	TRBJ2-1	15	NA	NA	CSASPTRLDMGEQFF	TGCAGTGCTAGTCCGACCCGACTAGATATGGGTGAGCAGTTCTTC
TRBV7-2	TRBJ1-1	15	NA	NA	CASSLDSGVGTEAFF	TGTGCCAGCAGCTTAGACTCAGGGGTCGGCACTGAAGCTTTCTTT
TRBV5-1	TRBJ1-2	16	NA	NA	CASSLNTGEANYGYTF	TGCGCCAGCAGCCTGAACACAGGCGAAGCTAACTATGGCTACACCTTC
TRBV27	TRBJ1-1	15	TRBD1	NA	CASSDRGRGSAEAFF	TGTGCCAGCAGTGACAGGGGCCGGGGGAGCGCTGAAGCTTTCTTT
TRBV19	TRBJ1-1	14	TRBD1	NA	CASTFGQGRTEAFF	TGTGCCAGTACCTTCGGACAGGGACGTACTGAAGCTTTCTTT
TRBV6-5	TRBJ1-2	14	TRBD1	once	CASSYSGQVAGYTF	TGTGCCAGCAGTTACTCGGGACAGGTAGCTGGCTACACCTTC
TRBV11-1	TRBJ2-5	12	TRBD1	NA	CASSWDRETQYF	TGTGCCAGCAGCTGGGACAGGGAGACCCAGTACTTC
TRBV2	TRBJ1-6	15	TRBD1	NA	CASSRGQADNSPLHF	TGTGCCAGCAGCCGCGGACAGGCGGATAATTCACCCCTCCACTTT
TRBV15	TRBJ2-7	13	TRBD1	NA	CATSRTPGGEQYF	TGTGCCACCAGCAGGACCCCAGGGGGCGAGCAGTACTTC